The clone carrying this T cell receptor beta chain was counted between two and nine times. The assay was immunoSEQ multiplex PCR, and TCRdb's table has in-frame clones only and misses some. The sample has under 300,000 clones, around 89% seen once. There are 14 residues in the CDR3. The V end lost 5 bases, the J end lost 3 bases, and 12 bases lay between the germline ends. Germline lookup yields CDR1 SGHTA and CDR2 FQGNSA. The study recruited people aged about 18 to 89 years across roughly 23 US areas. Before being deemed recovered, Cohort 3 donors had two negative PCRs, clearance, or symptom resolution. The sample belongs to a study of blood T cell repertoires in COVID-19. At the level of the study: Spain, Italy and the United States supplied samples that represented acute and convalescent COVID-19. PBMCs, B-cell-depleted T cells, or T cells provided the cDNA or gDNA that made up the material.

The V gene is TRBV7-2, the J gene TRBJ2-3; tentatively, D is TRBD1 (6 bases). Sequencing input: PBMCs or T cells enriched from blood (not recorded which). The sequence derives from a man between 40 and 49 years old who had recovered from COVID-19. Here the CDR3 reads CASSIYRDTDTQYF. As DNA, the CDR3 is TGTGCCAGCAGCATATACAGGGATACAGATACGCAGTATTTT.